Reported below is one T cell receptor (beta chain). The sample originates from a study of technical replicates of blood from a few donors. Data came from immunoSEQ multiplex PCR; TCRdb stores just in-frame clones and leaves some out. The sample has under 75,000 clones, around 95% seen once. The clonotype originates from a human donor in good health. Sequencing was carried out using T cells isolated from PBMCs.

The CDR3 here is CASRDTGELFF. In DNA form, the CDR3 reads TGTGCCAGCCGTGACACCGGGGAGCTGTTTTTT. V and J are TRBV6-5 and TRBJ2-2; D unclear. Germline V gene sequence: CDR1 MNHEY, CDR2 SVGAGI. Trimming cost V 8 bases and J 3 bases, with 4 bases left between them. The CDR3 is 11 residues long.